The present entry profiles one T cell receptor (beta chain) with its context. Its specificity is not known. Germline V lookup: CDR1 DFQATT, CDR2 SNEGSKA (reference sequence). This CDR3 comprises 13 residues. This sample stems from a study of T cell clusters in autoimmune cytopenias. TRB amplification used approximately 0.25 ug of peripheral blood genomic DNA. Study-wide results and limits: Primary autoimmune cytopenia patients appeared to lack physiological T cell clusters present in healthy donors. The cluster-lack signature was not seen for secondary cytopenia versus chronic lymphocytic leukemia.

TRB was amplified by touch-down multiplex PCR, primer pools A and B combined. For each CDR3 protein, TCRdb gives one entry from its re-call of the multiplex PCR reads, without DNA. The listing records approximately 530 distinct CDR3 sequences. This sequence originates from a human donor with an autoimmune cytopenia or autoimmune hepatitis (not recorded which). J is TRBJ2-1 and V is TRBV20-1. Sequenced material: peripheral blood. CDR3 sequence reads: CSAGFGSANEQFF.